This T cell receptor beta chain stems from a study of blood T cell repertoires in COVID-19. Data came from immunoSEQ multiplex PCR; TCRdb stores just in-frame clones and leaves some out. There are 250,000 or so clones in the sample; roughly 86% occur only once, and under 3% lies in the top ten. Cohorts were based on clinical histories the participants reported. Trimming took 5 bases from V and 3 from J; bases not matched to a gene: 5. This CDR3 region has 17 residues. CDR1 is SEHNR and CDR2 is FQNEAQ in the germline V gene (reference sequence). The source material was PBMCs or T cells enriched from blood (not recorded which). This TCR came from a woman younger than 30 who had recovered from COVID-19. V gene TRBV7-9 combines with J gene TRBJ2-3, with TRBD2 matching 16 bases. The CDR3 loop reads CASSQRGLAGGTDTQYF. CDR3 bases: TGTGCCAGCAGCCAGAGGGGACTAGCGGGGGGGACAGATACGCAGTATTTT.